This T cell receptor (beta chain) was captured by sequencing in a study of cytomegalovirus exposure and HLA in healthy donors. Researchers ran the PCR with 60 Vbeta and 13 Jbeta primers. The protocol was immunoSEQ multiplex PCR, while the TCRdb copy is restricted to in-frame clones and leaves out a portion. Counted here are roughly 190,000 clones, roughly 60% occurring once; the ten biggest clones make up 2.5% to 3.5%. Study results and limitations: Later analysis identified 15,000 to 20,000 TCR beta sequences associated with HLA alleles, using a false discovery rate threshold of 0.05.

The V gene's germline CDR1 is LGHNA and CDR2 YSLEER. The CDR3 sequence is 14 residues long. V was clipped by 1 base and J by 1 base, with 7 bases between them. As for this clone: Its cognate antigen is unknown.

Sequencing was performed on PBMCs. The chain employs TRBV4-3 and TRBJ2-5; tentatively, D is TRBD2 (5 bases). The clonotype comes from a man aged 40-49 years in good health and CMV-seronegative. CDR3: CASSQVRGQETQYF. In nucleotides, the CDR3 is TGCGCCAGCAGCCAAGTCCGGGGCCAAGAGACCCAGTACTTC.